This passage covers 21 T cell receptor beta chains from one sample sequenced in a study of blood T cell repertoires in COVID-19. Sequenced by immunoSEQ multiplex PCR; TCRdb stores in-frame clones only, minus some. This sample has 250,000 or so clones, with about 82% found just once. What was sequenced was peripheral blood. These receptors originate from a woman aged 55-69 years with active or convalescent COVID-19.

The genes are TRBV29-1 and TRBJ2-5, with 7 bases identical to TRBD2. Germline values: CDR1 SQVTM, CDR2 ANQGSEA. V trimming: 4 bases; J trimming: 2 bases; junction bases outside the gene matches: 4. The CDR3 contains 13 residues. The CDR3, as DNA: TGCAGCGTTGGGGGGGGAAATCAAGAGACCCAGTACTTC. It is translated as CSVGGGNQETQYF. Full variable domain (rest looked up from reference TRBV29-1 and TRBJ2-5): SAVISQKPSRDICQRGTSLTIQCQVDSQVTMMFWYRQQPGQSLTLIATANQGSEATYESGFVIDKFPISRPNLTFSTLTVSNMSPEDSSIYLCSVGGGNQETQYFGPGTRLLVL.

The V gene is TRBV7-9, the J gene TRBJ1-2; perhaps TRBD1 as D (5 bases). This CDR3 contains 12 residues. Germline V gene sequence: CDR1 SEHNR, CDR2 FQNEAQ (reference sequence). The germline V and J ends were trimmed by 2 bases and 8 bases, with 9 bases remaining between them. CDR3 sequence: CASSLSGGGYTF. The CDR3 coding sequence is TGTGCCAGCAGCTTATCCGGGGGAGGCTACACCTTC.

The V gene is TRBV7-8, the J gene TRBJ1-6; D might be TRBD1 (6 bases). The V gene's germline CDR1 is SGHVS and CDR2 FQNEAQ. Trimming removed 6 bases at V and 10 bases at J, with 13 bases between. The CDR3 length is 13 residues. This CDR3 reads CASSNYRDSPLHF. CDR3 DNA sequence: TGTGCCAGCAGTAATTACAGGGACTCACCCCTCCACTTT.

The CDR3 DNA reads as TGTGCCAGCAGCCTTACAGGCTCGCTCGCTAGCAATCAGCCCCAGCATTTT. It is translated as CASSLTGSLASNQPQHF. This chain connects TRBV28 to TRBJ1-5, with D tentatively TRBD1 (5 bases). Looked up from germline, CDR1 is MDHEN and CDR2 is SYDVKM. The CDR3 has 17 amino acids. V lost 6 bases and J 0 bases, leaving 18 bases between the germline ends.

The chain links TRBV5-1 to TRBJ1-4; D gene uncertain. The CDR3 has 14 residues. Germline CDR1 and CDR2: SGHRS and YFSETQ. V shed 4 bases and J shed 2 bases, with 9 bases lying between them. The CDR3 here is CASSEGTTNEKLFF. The DNA of the CDR3 is TGCGCCAGCAGCGAGGGTACTACTAATGAAAAACTGTTTTTT.

This clone was seen only a few times. V is TRBV5-5 and J is TRBJ2-3; 9 bases map to TRBD2. There are 16 residues in the CDR3. With 2 bases clipped from V and 2 bases from J, the junction kept 6 bases outside the gene matches. Per the germline V gene, CDR1 is SGHKS and CDR2 is YYEKEE (reference sequence). CDR3 bases: TGTGCCAGCAGCTTCGGAGTAGCGGGGGACACAGATACGCAGTATTTT. It yields the protein CASSFGVAGDTDTQYF.

This clone was seen just once. V usage is TRBV30 and J usage is TRBJ2-2, with 11 bases fitting TRBD1. The CDR3 is 13 amino acids. Losses at the gene ends were 8 bases for V and 5 bases for J; bases not matched to a gene: 4. Germline V lookup: CDR1 GTSNPN, CDR2 SVGIG (reference sequence). Here the CDR3 DNA reads TGTGCCGGACAGGGGGCGGTTACCGGGGAGCTGTTTTTT. It codes for CAGQGAVTGELFF.

The rearrangement links TRBV28 to TRBJ1-6; possible D gene TRBD1, 5 bases. V was pared by 5 bases and J by 6 bases, with 14 bases between. The CDR3 extends over 15 amino acids. Germline loops: CDR1 MDHEN, CDR2 SYDVKM. The CDR3 region is CASSRRGVANSPLHF. CDR3 coding DNA: TGTGCCAGCAGTAGGCGGGGGGTTGCTAATTCACCCCTCCACTTT.

This chain joins TRBV11-2 and TRBJ2-2; TRBD1 matches at 9 bases. This CDR3 spans 17 amino acids. Germline-derived CDR1 and CDR2 are SGHAT and FQNNGV. Trimming removed 2 bases from V and 3 bases from J; junction bases left unmatched: 7. CDR3 in amino acids: CASSLWFGTGHTGELFF. The CDR3 nucleotides read TGTGCCAGCAGCTTATGGTTCGGGACAGGGCACACCGGGGAGCTGTTTTTT. Filled out from reference TRBV11-2 and TRBJ2-2, the complete variable domain reads EAGVAQSPRYKIIEKRQSVAFWCNPISGHATLYWYQQILGQGPKLLIQFQNNGVVDDSQLPKDRFSAERLKGVDSTLKIQPAKLEDSAVYLCASSLWFGTGHTGELFFGEGSRLTVL.

The V gene is TRBV19, the J gene TRBJ1-2; D remains ambiguous. The CDR3 covers 15 residues. Germline V gene sequence: CDR1 LNHDA, CDR2 SQIVND (reference sequence). Trimming took off 0 bases at V and 4 bases at J, with 12 bases between the two ends. The CDR3 region has the DNA TGTGCCAGTAGTATAGAGAAGGATTCGGGCTATGGCTACACCTTC. Amino acid sequence: CASSIEKDSGYGYTF.

The chain joins TRBV9 to TRBJ2-1; 8 nucleotides align to TRBD2. From germline, CDR1 is SGDLS and CDR2 YYNGEE. CDR3 length equals 14 residues. Trimming cost V 0 bases and J 15 bases; bases outside gene matches: 11. CDR3 sequence reads: CASSVGLAGPAGFF. For the CDR3, the DNA is TGTGCCAGCAGCGTAGGGCTAGCGGGCCCTGCTGGGTTCTTC.

The gene calls are TRBV2 and TRBJ2-7, with 11 bases aligning to TRBD2. With V trimmed by 3 bases and J by 5 bases, 9 bases remained unmatched. CDR1 SNHLY and CDR2 FYNNEI come from the germline V gene. The CDR3 consists of 16 residues. Here the CDR3 reads CASSDVAGGPDHEQYF. The CDR3 DNA is TGTGCCAGCAGTGATGTAGCGGGGGGGCCGGATCACGAGCAGTACTTC.

Remarks on this clone: Other nucleotide sequences in the sample specify the same CDR3. V and J are TRBV18 and TRBJ1-2; the D gene is possibly TRBD1 (6 bases). CDR3 length: 14 amino acids. V lost 3 bases to trimming and J lost 7 bases, with 15 bases between them. Germline V gives CDR1 KGHSH, CDR2 LQKENI. CDR3 residues: CASSPSGEFGGYTF. The CDR3 bases are TGTGCCAGCTCACCCTCAGGGGAGTTCGGTGGCTACACCTTC.

The chain uses TRBV9 and TRBJ2-1; unclear D gene. With 2 bases removed from V and 3 bases from J, the gap between germline ends came to 6 bases. Germline V CDR1 and CDR2: SGDLS, YYNGEE. The CDR3 runs to 13 residues. The CDR3 loop is CASSVRVYNEQFF. For the CDR3, the DNA is TGTGCCAGCAGCGTTAGAGTCTACAATGAGCAGTTCTTC. Combining the CDR3 with reference TRBV9 and TRBJ2-1 gives the whole variable domain DSGVTQTPKHLITATGQRVTLRCSPRSGDLSVYWYQQSLDQGLQFLIQYYNGEERAKGNILERFSAQQFPDLHSELNLSSLELGDSALYFCASSVRVYNEQFFGPGTRLTVL.

This clone was recorded at least ten times. The chain employs TRBV3-1 (or the pseudogene TRBV3-2) and TRBJ2-1, with a weak D call TRBD2 (6 bases). This CDR3 region has 17 residues. Germline CDR1 LGHDT, CDR2 YNNKEL (reference sequence). V lost 0 bases and J lost 5, with 17 bases in between. The CDR3 is CASSQETGGVIDNEQFF. The DNA for the CDR3 is TGTGCCAGCAGCCAAGAAACAGGAGGGGTCATCGACAATGAGCAGTTCTTC.

This rearrangement joins TRBV6-6 to TRBJ1-3, with D tentatively TRBD1 (6 bases). V lost 4 bases and J 3 bases, leaving 10 bases between the germline ends. CDR1 and CDR2 (germline): MNHNY, SVGAGI (reference sequence). The CDR3 runs to 14 residues. The CDR3 bases are TGTGCCAGCAGTTCAAGGGGGTTTGGAAACACCATATATTTT. This codes for CASSSRGFGNTIYF.

The chain uses TRBV19 and TRBJ1-2; 8 positions match TRBD1. The CDR3 runs to 16 residues. V lost 4 bases and J lost 0; bases outside the gene matches: 7. CDR1 and CDR2 (germline): LNHDA, SQIVND (reference sequence). The CDR3 sequence is CASSRQGRGPNYGYTF. The CDR3 DNA sequence: TGTGCCAGTAGTAGACAGGGGAGGGGCCCTAACTATGGCTACACCTTC.

The J gene is TRBJ2-2, the V gene TRBV19; 7 positions match TRBD1. The germline gives CDR1 LNHDA, CDR2 SQIVND (reference sequence). V was pared by 6 bases and J by 6 bases, with 7 bases of the junction left unmatched. The CDR3 is 14 residues long. The CDR3 coding sequence is TGTGCCAGTAGCCTTCACAGGGGATCCGGGGAGCTGTTTTTT. It specifies CASSLHRGSGELFF.

The chain combines TRBV27 with TRBJ1-2, with 7 bases identical to TRBD1. The ends lost 6 bases at V and 8 bases at J; junction bases unmatched: 6. The CDR3 spans 12 residues. CDR1 and CDR2 (germline): MNHEY, SMNVEV (reference sequence). CDR3 coding DNA: TGTGCCAGCAGGAACAGGGGCGACGGCTACACCTTC. This gives the protein CASRNRGDGYTF.

V gene TRBV7-8 combines with J gene TRBJ2-7; TRBD2 matches at 8 bases. J lost 6 bases, V lost 6 bases, and 10 bases had no gene match. Germline lookup yields CDR1 SGHVS and CDR2 FQNEAQ. The CDR3 spans 14 residues. CDR3 bases: TGTGCCAGCAGTTCAACTAGCGGACCCCTCGAGCAGTACGTC. Translation: CASSSTSGPLEQYV.

The gene calls are TRBV19 and TRBJ2-3, with D unclear. The CDR3 has 14 amino acids. CDR1 LNHDA and CDR2 SQIVND come from the germline V gene (reference sequence). V was clipped by 3 bases and J by 2 bases, with 9 bases between them. CDR3 sequence: CASSIGQFTDTQYF. The DNA for the CDR3 is TGTGCCAGTAGTATTGGCCAGTTCACAGATACGCAGTATTTT. Drawing the rest from reference TRBV19 and TRBJ2-3, the complete variable domain is DGGITQSPKYLFRKEGQNVTLSCEQNLNHDAMYWYRQDPGQGLRLIYYSQIVNDFQKGDIAEGYSVSREKKESFPLTVTSAQKNPTAFYLCASSIGQFTDTQYFGPGTRLTVL.